Below are 30 T cell receptor beta chains sequenced from a single sample in a study of shared clonotypes between healthy human individuals. Profiled with immunoSEQ multiplex PCR; TCRdb holds only in-frame clones, not every one. The table includes approximately 2.3 million clones, roughly 93% detected once. The source material was naive CD4+ T cells from PBMCs. As to subset: CD45RA+ positively selected. The receptors derive from a man between 18 and 29 years old in good health. Some clones in this sample may be carry-over from other donors' samples.

This chain connects TRBV18 to TRBJ1-2; TRBD1 agrees at 7 bases. The CDR3 loop spans 16 amino acids. The V and J ends lost 5 bases and 8 bases, in that order; junction bases with no gene match: 17. Germline CDR1 KGHSH, CDR2 LQKENI. The CDR3 spells CASSEKTGTPLSGYTF. The CDR3 DNA follows: TGTGCCAGCTCAGAGAAGACAGGGACGCCTTTATCGGGCTACACCTTC.

This clone was found once. The CDR3 region is CASSRGGNQPQHF. CDR3 nucleotides: TGTGCCAGCTCACGCGGGGGGAATCAGCCCCAGCATTTT. J is TRBJ1-5 and V is TRBV18, with D possibly being TRBD1 (5 bases). There are 13 residues in the CDR3. V dropped 4 bases and J dropped 4 bases, with 8 bases sitting between them. CDR1 KGHSH and CDR2 LQKENI come from the germline V gene. The full variable domain, its missing parts supplied by reference TRBV18 and TRBJ1-5, is NAGVMQNPRHLVRRRGQEARLRCSPMKGHSHVYWYRQLPEEGLKFMVYLQKENIIDESGMPKERFSAEFPKEGPSILRIQQVVRGDSAAYFCASSRGGNQPQHFGDGTRLSIL.

This clone occurred once. CDR3 protein: CASSFPKGSFQTDTQYF. The CDR3, as DNA: TGTGCCAGCAGCTTCCCCAAAGGGTCTTTTCAAACAGATACGCAGTATTTT. This chain joins TRBV11-1 and TRBJ2-3; D is unclear. The CDR3 runs 17 residues. Germline CDR1 reads SGHAT; CDR2 reads FQDESV (reference sequence). Trimming took 3 bases from V and 3 from J, leaving 19 bases between them.

This clone has a single count. The gene calls are TRBV5-4 and TRBJ1-1; D remains unclear. Trimming took off 2 bases at V and 3 bases at J, with 14 bases between the two ends. The CDR3 runs to 15 residues. CDR1 SGHNT and CDR2 YYREEE come from the germline V gene (reference sequence). This CDR3 reads CASSFSGKVDTEAFF. CDR3 nucleotide sequence: TGTGCCAGCAGCTTCTCGGGGAAAGTTGACACTGAAGCTTTCTTT.

The V call is TRBV19, the J call TRBJ1-5; the D gene is possibly TRBD1 (6 bases). Germline lookup yields CDR1 LNHDA and CDR2 SQIVND (reference sequence). This CDR3 spans 17 amino acids. V was shortened by 7 bases and J by 3 bases, with 22 bases between the two germline ends. The CDR3 DNA reads TGTGCCAGTACCCCAATTGGAGCAGGGGACCACAATCAGCCCCAGCATTTT. Residues: CASTPIGAGDHNQPQHF.

This chain connects TRBV30 to TRBJ1-1; D is possibly TRBD1 (6 bases). The ends were cut back, 1 base at V and 0 bases at J, with 18 bases in the middle. This CDR3 has 17 amino acids. Germline-derived CDR1 and CDR2 are GTSNPN and SVGIG (reference sequence). In DNA, the CDR3 is TGTGCCTGGAGTGAAAGGGGGAGAATGGACATGAACACTGAAGCTTTCTTT. It translates to CAWSERGRMDMNTEAFF.

This rearrangement joins TRBV18 to TRBJ1-2; the D gene is possibly TRBD1 (6 bases). The germline CDR1 and CDR2 sequences are KGHSH and LQKENI. The CDR3 spans 14 residues. Trimming pared 4 bases from V and 7 bases from J, leaving 16 bases between. The DNA for the CDR3 is TGTGCCAGCTCACTCGACCCGGGGGCTGGTGGCTACACCTTC. It specifies CASSLDPGAGGYTF.

The gene calls are TRBV19 and TRBJ1-1; perhaps TRBD1 as D (6 bases). Germline values: CDR1 LNHDA, CDR2 SQIVND (reference sequence). V gave up 0 bases and J gave up 9 bases, with 14 bases separating them. The CDR3 has 14 amino acids. In DNA form, the CDR3 reads TGTGCCAGTAGTATAGATCTAAATTGGGACAAAGCTTTCTTT. Encoded protein: CASSIDLNWDKAFF.

The J gene is TRBJ2-1, the V gene TRBV25-1; TRBD2 matches at 14 bases. The CDR3 has 17 residues. Per germline, CDR1 MGHDK and CDR2 SYGVNS. V shed 4 bases, J shed 3 bases, and the junction held 5 bases outside the gene matches. As DNA, the CDR3 is TGTGCCAGCAGTGGTAGGACTAGCGGGAGGCGCTACAATGAGCAGTTCTTC. This sequence encodes CASSGRTSGRRYNEQFF.

This sequence joins TRBV28 and TRBJ1-5, with 11 bases aligning to TRBD1. This CDR3 has 17 amino acids. V was clipped by 6 bases and J by 5 bases; unmatched bases: 12. Germline V gives CDR1 MDHEN, CDR2 SYDVKM. DNA of the CDR3: TGTGCCAGCAGCGCCAATTTCGGACAGGGGGCTGATCAGCCCCAGCATTTT. Its protein product is CASSANFGQGADQPQHF.

V gene TRBV5-6 combines with J gene TRBJ2-2; TRBD1 agrees at 8 bases. This CDR3 contains 16 residues. Germline V lookup: CDR1 SGHDT, CDR2 YYEEEE. V was clipped by 4 bases and J by 4 bases; unmatched bases: 9. In DNA, the CDR3 is TGTGCCAGCAGCCGTTACCAGGGGGCGGTCACCGGGGAGCTGTTTTTT. This gives the protein CASSRYQGAVTGELFF.

The chain recombines TRBV6-1 with TRBJ1-3; no reliable D call. The CDR3 has 14 residues. V shed 2 bases and J shed 2 bases, with 7 bases lying between them. From germline, CDR1 is MNHNS and CDR2 SASEGT. CDR3 in amino acids: CASSERAPGNTIYF. The CDR3 bases are TGTGCCAGCAGTGAACGGGCACCTGGAAACACCATATATTTT.

J is TRBJ2-3 and V is TRBV5-4; D is unresolved. The CDR3 consists of 13 residues. Per germline, CDR1 SGHNT and CDR2 YYREEE (reference sequence). V dropped 4 bases and J dropped 2 bases, with 8 bases sitting between them. The CDR3 nucleotides read TGTGCCAGCAGCACCTCCCCCACAGATACGCAGTATTTT. Translating it yields CASSTSPTDTQYF.

The table lists this clone with a count of one. The rearrangement joins TRBV28 to TRBJ1-4, with D perhaps TRBD1 (5 bases). V lost 6 bases, J lost 10 bases, and 21 bases lay in between. This CDR3 spans 15 amino acids. Germline CDR1 MDHEN, CDR2 SYDVKM. The CDR3 protein is CASSRGGGDGGKLFF. Written as DNA, the CDR3 is TGTGCCAGCAGCCGGGGGGGAGGTGACGGAGGAAAACTGTTTTTT. The full variable domain, completed using reference TRBV28 and TRBJ1-4, is DVKVTQSSRYLVKRTGEKVFLECVQDMDHENMFWYRQDPGLGLRLIYFSYDVKMKEKGDIPEGYSVSREKKERFSLILESASTNQTSMYLCASSRGGGDGGKLFFGSGTQLSVL.

V gene TRBV11-1 combines with J gene TRBJ1-2, with D possibly being TRBD1 (6 bases). Germline assignment: CDR1 SGHAT and CDR2 FQDESV (reference sequence). The germline V and J ends were trimmed by 0 bases and 7 bases, with 15 bases remaining between them. The CDR3 spans 15 residues. Here the CDR3 reads CASSLATVGQRGYTF. The CDR3 DNA reads as TGTGCCAGCAGCTTAGCGACGGTTGGACAGCGTGGCTACACCTTC.

The chain links TRBV27 to TRBJ1-2; D uncertain. Deletions cut 3 bases from V and 2 bases from J, with 13 bases between. Germline-derived CDR1 and CDR2 are MNHEY and SMNVEV (reference sequence). The CDR3 extends over 15 amino acids. CDR3 coding DNA: TGTGCCAGCAGTTTCGGACGGCGGCGGAACTATGGCTACACCTTC. Protein sequence: CASSFGRRRNYGYTF.

The V and J genes are TRBV7-2 and TRBJ2-1; D gene unclear. V shed 1 base and J shed 8 bases, with 15 bases lying between them. In germline, CDR1 is SGHTA, CDR2 FQGNSA. The CDR3 sequence is 15 residues long. Written as DNA, the CDR3 is TGTGCCAGCAGCTTAGTGTACGCCCAGCCCTATGAGCAGTTCTTC. It encodes CASSLVYAQPYEQFF.

J is TRBJ1-2 and V is TRBV5-6; possibly TRBD1 for D (6 bases). Germline V lookup: CDR1 SGHDT, CDR2 YYEEEE. The CDR3 consists of 13 residues. V dropped 4 bases and J dropped 5 bases, with 12 bases sitting between them. CDR3 in DNA: TGTGCCAGCAGCACAGGGTTTAGGTATGGCTACACCTTC. Its protein is CASSTGFRYGYTF.

The rearrangement links TRBV12-5 to TRBJ2-1; D gene uncertain. Trimming shortened V by 6 bases and J by 4 bases, and 19 bases separated the two germline ends. Germline CDR1 and CDR2: LGHNT and FRNRAP. The CDR3 has 16 amino acids. CDR3 amino acids: CASGDSRAPIYNEQFF. The CDR3 coding sequence is TGTGCTAGTGGAGATAGTCGGGCCCCAATATACAATGAGCAGTTCTTC.

The chain's CDR3 is CASSWGYEQYF. The CDR3 DNA reads as TGTGCCAGCAGTTGGGGCTACGAGCAGTACTTC. This chain connects TRBV6-1 to TRBJ2-7; D uncertain. The germline gives CDR1 MNHNS, CDR2 SASEGT. Trimming cost V 5 bases and J 3 bases, with 5 bases left between them. The CDR3 length is 11 residues.

This chain uses TRBV6-6 with TRBJ1-4; D possibly corresponds to TRBD1 (5 bases). Germline assignment: CDR1 MNHNY and CDR2 SVGAGI (reference sequence). V gave up 0 bases and J gave up 14 bases, with 10 bases separating them. This CDR3 is built from 12 residues. The CDR3 coding sequence is TGTGCCAGCAGTTACTCGCAGGGAGGTCTGTTTTTT. Its translation: CASSYSQGGLFF.

The chain carries TRBV6-6 and TRBJ1-1, with D uncertain. Germline values: CDR1 MNHNY, CDR2 SVGAGI (reference sequence). V lost 2 bases and J 7 bases, leaving 11 bases between the germline ends. The CDR3 is 13 residues long. CDR3 sequence: CASSYGQVFEAFF. In nucleotides, the CDR3 is TGTGCCAGCAGTTACGGTCAGGTGTTTGAAGCTTTCTTT.

V usage is TRBV7-2 and J usage is TRBJ2-5, with D perhaps TRBD1 (5 bases). This CDR3 is 13 amino acids long. Germline lookup yields CDR1 SGHTA and CDR2 FQGNSA. The V end lost 5 bases, the J end lost 1 base, and 8 bases lay between the germline ends. CDR3 DNA sequence: TGTGCCAGCAGCCATGACAGCCAAGAGACCCAGTACTTC. This sequence encodes CASSHDSQETQYF. The complete variable domain, with remaining parts taken from reference TRBV7-2 and TRBJ2-5, reads GAGVSQSPSNKVTEKGKDVELRCDPISGHTALYWYRQSLGQGLEFLIYFQGNSAPDKSGLPSDRFSAERTGGSVSTLTIQRTQQEDSAVYLCASSHDSQETQYFGPGTRLLVL.

The CDR3 DNA sequence: TGTGCCAGTAGGGCACTCAGCGGGAGCGCCGGGGAGCTGTTTTTT. This encodes CASRALSGSAGELFF. The V and J genes are TRBV19 and TRBJ2-2; 8 positions match TRBD2. This CDR3 has 15 amino acids. Trimming cost V 6 bases and J 6 bases; bases outside gene matches: 9. The germline gives CDR1 LNHDA, CDR2 SQIVND (reference sequence).

Regarding this clone: At the DNA level, this CDR3 is encoded by other sequences in the same sample as well. CDR3 sequence (DNA): TGTGCCAGCTCACCGGGGACCACAGATACGCAGTATTTT. It encodes CASSPGTTDTQYF. The chain has TRBV18 and TRBJ2-3, with D perhaps assigned TRBD1 or TRBD2 (5 bases each). Germline CDR1 is KGHSH and CDR2 is LQKENI. The V end was cut by 3 bases, the J end by 2 bases, with 6 bases between. The CDR3 loop spans 13 amino acids.

The gene calls are TRBV2 and TRBJ2-5; 7 nucleotides align to TRBD1. V shed 5 bases, J shed 4 bases, and the junction held 10 bases outside the gene matches. Germline lookup yields CDR1 SNHLY and CDR2 FYNNEI. This CDR3 has 15 amino acids. Here the CDR3 reads CASSLLKGARETQYF. The CDR3 DNA reads TGTGCCAGCAGTCTCCTTAAGGGGGCGCGAGAGACCCAGTACTTC.

This chain connects TRBV28 to TRBJ2-3; 7 bases align to TRBD2. The CDR3 has 18 amino acids. Germline V lookup: CDR1 MDHEN, CDR2 SYDVKM. The V gene end was trimmed by 5 bases and the J gene end by 3 bases; junction bases not matched to a gene: 17. Written as DNA, the CDR3 is TGTGCCAGCAGTCCTCTGCGGGAGTTATCGTCGGTGACAGATACGCAGTATTTT. Amino acids: CASSPLRELSSVTDTQYF.

The CDR3 DNA reads as TGTGCCAGTAGTATAGAGTTCGTCGGGGGGAGGGTAATGAACACTGAAGCTTTCTTT. It encodes CASSIEFVGGRVMNTEAFF. This chain links TRBV19 with TRBJ1-1; the D gene is possibly TRBD1 (5 bases). CDR3 length: 19 amino acids. V gave up 0 bases and J gave up 0 bases, with 20 bases separating them. The germline CDR1 and CDR2 sequences are LNHDA and SQIVND (reference sequence).

The J gene is TRBJ1-6, the V gene TRBV27; the match to TRBD1 covers 12 bases. Germline loops: CDR1 MNHEY, CDR2 SMNVEV (reference sequence). The CDR3 runs to 17 residues. Unmatched junction bases numbered 5, after V lost 1 base and J lost 7 bases. The CDR3 nucleotides read TGTGCCAGCAGTTTATTCGGGGACAGGGGGCTAAATTCACCCCTCCACTTT. Encoded protein: CASSLFGDRGLNSPLHF.

As concerns this clone: Other nucleotide sequences in the sample specify the same CDR3. The chain uses TRBV20-1 and TRBJ2-6, with D uncertain. Germline V gene data show CDR1 as DFQATT and CDR2 as SNEGSKA (reference sequence). The V end lost 6 bases, the J end lost 1 base, and 1 base lay between the germline ends. This CDR3 is 11 amino acids long. The CDR3 bases are TGCAGTGCGTCTGGGGCCAACGTCCTGACTTTC. Translation: CSASGANVLTF.